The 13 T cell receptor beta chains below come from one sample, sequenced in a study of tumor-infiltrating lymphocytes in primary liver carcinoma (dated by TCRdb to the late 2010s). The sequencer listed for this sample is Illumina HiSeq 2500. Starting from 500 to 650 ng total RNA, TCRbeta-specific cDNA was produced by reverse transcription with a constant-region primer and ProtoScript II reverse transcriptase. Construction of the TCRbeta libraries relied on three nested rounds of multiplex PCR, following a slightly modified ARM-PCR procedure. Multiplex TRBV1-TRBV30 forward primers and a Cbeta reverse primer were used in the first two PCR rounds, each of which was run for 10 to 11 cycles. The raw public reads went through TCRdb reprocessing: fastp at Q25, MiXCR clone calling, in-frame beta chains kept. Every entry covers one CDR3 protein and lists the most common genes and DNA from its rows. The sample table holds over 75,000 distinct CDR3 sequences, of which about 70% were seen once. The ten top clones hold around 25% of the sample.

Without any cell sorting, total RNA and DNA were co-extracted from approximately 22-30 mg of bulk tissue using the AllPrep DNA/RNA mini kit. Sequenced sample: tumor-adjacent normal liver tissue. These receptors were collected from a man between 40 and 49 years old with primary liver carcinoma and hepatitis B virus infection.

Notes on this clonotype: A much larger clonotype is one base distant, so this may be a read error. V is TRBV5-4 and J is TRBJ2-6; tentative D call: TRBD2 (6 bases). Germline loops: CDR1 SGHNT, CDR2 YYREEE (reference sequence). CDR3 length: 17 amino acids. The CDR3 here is CASSITFGDSGANVLAF. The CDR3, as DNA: TGTGCCAGCAGCATCACATTCGGGGACTCTGGGGCCAACGTCCTGGCTTTC.

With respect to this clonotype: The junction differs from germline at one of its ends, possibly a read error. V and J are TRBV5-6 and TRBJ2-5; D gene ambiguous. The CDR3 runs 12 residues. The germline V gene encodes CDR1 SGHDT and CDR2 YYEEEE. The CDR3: CASSNMKEAQYF. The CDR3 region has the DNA TGTGCCAGCAGCAACATGAAAGAGGCCCAGTACTTC.

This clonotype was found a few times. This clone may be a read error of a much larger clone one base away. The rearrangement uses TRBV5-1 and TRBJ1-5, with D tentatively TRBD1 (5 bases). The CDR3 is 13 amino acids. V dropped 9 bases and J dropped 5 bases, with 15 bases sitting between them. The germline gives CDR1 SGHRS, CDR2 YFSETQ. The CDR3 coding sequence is TGCGCCAACTCCGGGACTCCTGATCAGCCCCAGCATTTT. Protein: CANSGTPDQPQHF.

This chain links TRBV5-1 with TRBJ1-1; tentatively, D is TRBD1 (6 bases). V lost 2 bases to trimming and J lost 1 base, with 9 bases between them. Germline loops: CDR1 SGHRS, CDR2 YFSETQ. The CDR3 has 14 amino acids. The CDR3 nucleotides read TGCGCCAGCAGCTTCTTACAGGGGAACACTGAAGCTTTCTTT. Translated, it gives CASSFLQGNTEAFF.

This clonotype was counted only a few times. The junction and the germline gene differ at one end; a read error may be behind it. CDR3 amino acids: CDSSLSPATNEKPFF. CDR3 in DNA: TGTGACAGCAGCTTATCCCCCGCAACTAATGAAAAACCGTTTTTT. V gene TRBV11-2 combines with J gene TRBJ1-4; D is undetermined. CDR1 and CDR2 from the germline V gene are SGHAT and FQNNGV. The CDR3 loop spans 15 amino acids.

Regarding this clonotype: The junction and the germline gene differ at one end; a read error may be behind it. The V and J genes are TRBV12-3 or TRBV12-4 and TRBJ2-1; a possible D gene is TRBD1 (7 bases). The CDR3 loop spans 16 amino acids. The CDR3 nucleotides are TGTGCCGGCAGCTGGGCTGGAGGGGGCCGGAACAATGAGCTGTTCTTC. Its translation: CAGSWAGGGRNNELFF.

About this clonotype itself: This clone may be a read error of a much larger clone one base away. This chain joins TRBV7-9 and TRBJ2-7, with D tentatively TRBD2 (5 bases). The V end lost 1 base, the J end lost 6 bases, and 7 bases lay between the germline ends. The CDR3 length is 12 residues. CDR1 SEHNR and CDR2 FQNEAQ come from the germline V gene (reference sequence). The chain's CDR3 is CASSLVEGEQYF. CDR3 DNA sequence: TGTGCCAGCAGCTTAGTAGAGGGCGAGCAGTACTTC.

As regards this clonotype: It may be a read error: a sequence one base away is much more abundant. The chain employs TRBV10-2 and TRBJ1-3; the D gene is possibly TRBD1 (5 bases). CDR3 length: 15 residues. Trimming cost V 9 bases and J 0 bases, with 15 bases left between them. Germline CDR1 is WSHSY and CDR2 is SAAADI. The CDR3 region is CARAPGVNSGNTIYF. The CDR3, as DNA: TGCGCCAGGGCGCCGGGGGTAAACTCTGGAAACACCATATATTTT.

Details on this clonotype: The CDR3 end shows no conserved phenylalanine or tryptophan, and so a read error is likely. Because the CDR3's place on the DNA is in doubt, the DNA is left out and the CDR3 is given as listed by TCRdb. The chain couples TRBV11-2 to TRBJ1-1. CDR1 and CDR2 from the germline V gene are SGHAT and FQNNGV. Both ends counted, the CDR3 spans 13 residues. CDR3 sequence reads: CASSLETGTEALS.

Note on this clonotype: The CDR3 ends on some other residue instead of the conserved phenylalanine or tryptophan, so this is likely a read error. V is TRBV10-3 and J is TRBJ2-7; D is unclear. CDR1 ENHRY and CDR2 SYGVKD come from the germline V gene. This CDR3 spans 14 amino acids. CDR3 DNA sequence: TGTGCCATTAGTGACCCGGGCGCCACCTACGAGCAGTACTAC. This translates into CAISDPGATYEQYY.

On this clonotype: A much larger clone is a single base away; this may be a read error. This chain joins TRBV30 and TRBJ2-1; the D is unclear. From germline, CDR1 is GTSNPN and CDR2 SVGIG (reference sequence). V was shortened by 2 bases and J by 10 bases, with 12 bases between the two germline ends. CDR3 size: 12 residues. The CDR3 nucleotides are TGTGCCTGGAGTCCCCTGGGCAGCGAGCAGTTCTTC. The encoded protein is CAWSPLGSEQFF.

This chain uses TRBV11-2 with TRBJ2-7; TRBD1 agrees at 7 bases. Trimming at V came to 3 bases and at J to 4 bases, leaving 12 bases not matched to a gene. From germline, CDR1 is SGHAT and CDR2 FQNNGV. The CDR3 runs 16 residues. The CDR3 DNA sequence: TGTGCCAGCAGCTTCGGTGGTAACAAGGGACAGTACGAGCAGTACTTC. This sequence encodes CASSFGGNKGQYEQYF. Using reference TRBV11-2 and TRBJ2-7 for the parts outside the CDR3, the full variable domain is EAGVAQSPRYKIIEKRQSVAFWCNPISGHATLYWYQQILGQGPKLLIQFQNNGVVDDSQLPKDRFSAERLKGVDSTLKIQPAKLEDSAVYLCASSFGGNKGQYEQYFGPGTRLTVT.

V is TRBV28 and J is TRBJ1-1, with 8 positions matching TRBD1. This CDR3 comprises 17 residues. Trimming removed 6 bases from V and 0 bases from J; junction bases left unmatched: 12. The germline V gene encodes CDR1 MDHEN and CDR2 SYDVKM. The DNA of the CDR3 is TGTGCCAGCAGCCGACCCGGACAGGGAGCGCTGAACACTGAAGCTTTCTTT. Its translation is CASSRPGQGALNTEAFF.